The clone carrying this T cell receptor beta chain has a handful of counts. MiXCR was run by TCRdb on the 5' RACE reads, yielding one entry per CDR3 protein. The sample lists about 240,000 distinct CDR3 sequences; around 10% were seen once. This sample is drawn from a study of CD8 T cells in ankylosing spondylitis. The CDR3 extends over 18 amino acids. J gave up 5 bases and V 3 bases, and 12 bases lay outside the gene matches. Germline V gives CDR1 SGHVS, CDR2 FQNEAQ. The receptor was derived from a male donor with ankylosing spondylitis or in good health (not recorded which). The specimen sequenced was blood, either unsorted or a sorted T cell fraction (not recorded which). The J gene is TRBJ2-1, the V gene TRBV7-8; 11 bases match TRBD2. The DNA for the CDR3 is TGTGCCAGCAGCTTGCTCCGACCGGGACTAGCGGACCACAATGAGCAGTTCTTC. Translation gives CASSLLRPGLADHNEQFF.